The clone carrying this TCR beta chain appeared once. The DNA is left out, because the CDR3 cannot be placed on it with certainty; the CDR3 is given as TCRdb lists it. The data were taken from a study of T cell responses to AZD1222 COVID-19 vaccine. Per the germline V gene, CDR1 is MNHNY and CDR2 is SVGAGI (reference sequence). The CDR3 is 15 residues long, counting both termini. Profiling relied on immunoSEQ multiplex PCR, and the TCRdb table lists in-frame clones only, not all of them. The sample holds 100,000 to 150,000 clones; approximately 85% are singletons and the top ten take approximately 8.5%.

This clonotype was sampled from an adult in good health. V is TRBV6-6 and J is TRBJ1-2; the DNA was not used to check the table's D call, TRBD1. This specimen was peripheral blood, taken on day 0 of AZD1222 vaccination. The CDR3 protein is CASSSSAYQGDGYTF.